This T cell receptor (beta chain) stems from a study of cytomegalovirus exposure and HLA in healthy donors. PCR involved 60 Vbeta and 13 Jbeta primers. Sequenced by immunoSEQ multiplex PCR; TCRdb stores in-frame clones only, minus some. The sample lists hundreds of thousands of clones, roughly 79% seen once, with roughly 1.9% in the top ten. General observations from the study: As was reported, the HLA-A and HLA-B alleles of most subjects were accurately predicted from TCR beta sequences.

The germline V gene encodes CDR1 SGDLS and CDR2 YYNGEE. The CDR3 length is 16 residues. The ends were cut back, 2 bases at V and 7 bases at J, with 18 bases in the middle. A remark on this clone: No antigen is known for it.

What was sequenced was PBMCs. The V gene is TRBV9, the J gene TRBJ1-4; weak D call: TRBD1 (6 bases). The sequence came from a male donor in good health and CMV-seronegative. CDR3 DNA sequence: TGTGCCAGCAGCGTCGCTGTCGGACAACAGGGTGAAAAACTGTTTTTT. Translation gives CASSVAVGQQGEKLFF. The variable domain in full, with the rest retrieved from reference TRBV9 and TRBJ1-4, is DSGVTQTPKHLITATGQRVTLRCSPRSGDLSVYWYQQSLDQGLQFLIQYYNGEERAKGNILERFSAQQFPDLHSELNLSSLELGDSALYFCASSVAVGQQGEKLFFGSGTQLSVL.